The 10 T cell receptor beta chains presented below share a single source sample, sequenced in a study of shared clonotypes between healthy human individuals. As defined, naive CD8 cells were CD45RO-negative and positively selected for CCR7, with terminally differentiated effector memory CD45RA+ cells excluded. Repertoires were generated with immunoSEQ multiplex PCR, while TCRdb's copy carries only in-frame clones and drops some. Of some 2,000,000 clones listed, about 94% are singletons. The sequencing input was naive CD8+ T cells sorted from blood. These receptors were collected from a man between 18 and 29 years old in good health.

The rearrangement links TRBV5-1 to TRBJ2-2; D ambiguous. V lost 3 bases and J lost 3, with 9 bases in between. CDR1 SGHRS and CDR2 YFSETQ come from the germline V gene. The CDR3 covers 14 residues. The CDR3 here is CASSSDMYTGELFF. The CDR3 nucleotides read TGCGCCAGCAGCTCGGATATGTACACCGGGGAGCTGTTTTTT.

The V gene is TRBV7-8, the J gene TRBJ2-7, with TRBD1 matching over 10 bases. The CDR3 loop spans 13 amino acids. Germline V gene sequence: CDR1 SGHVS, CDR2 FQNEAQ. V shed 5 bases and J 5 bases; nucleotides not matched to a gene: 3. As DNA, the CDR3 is TGTGCCAGCAGCCGGACAGGGGGGGACGAGCAGTACTTC. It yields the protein CASSRTGGDEQYF.

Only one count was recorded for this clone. CDR3 loop: CASTGGDTIYF. In DNA, the CDR3 is TGTGCCAGCACCGGCGGGGACACCATATATTTT. The V call is TRBV13, the J call TRBJ1-3, with D unclear. This CDR3 has 11 amino acids. The germline V gene encodes CDR1 PRHDT and CDR2 FYEKMQ (reference sequence). Trimming shortened V by 7 bases and J by 8 bases, and 9 bases separated the two germline ends.

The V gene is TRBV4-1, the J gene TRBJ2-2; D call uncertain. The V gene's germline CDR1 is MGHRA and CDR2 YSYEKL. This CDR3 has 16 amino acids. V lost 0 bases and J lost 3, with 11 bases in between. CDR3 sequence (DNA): TGCGCCAGCAGCCAAGAGCAGCTCCTATACACCGGGGAGCTGTTTTTT. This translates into CASSQEQLLYTGELFF.

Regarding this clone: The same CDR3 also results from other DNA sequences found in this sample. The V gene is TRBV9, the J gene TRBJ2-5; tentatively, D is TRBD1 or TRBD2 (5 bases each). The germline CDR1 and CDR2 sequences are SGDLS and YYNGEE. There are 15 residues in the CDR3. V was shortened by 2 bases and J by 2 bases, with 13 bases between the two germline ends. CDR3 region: CASSVWDGPQETQYF. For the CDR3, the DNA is TGTGCCAGCAGCGTCTGGGACGGACCTCAAGAGACCCAGTACTTC. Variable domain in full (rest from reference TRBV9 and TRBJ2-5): DSGVTQTPKHLITATGQRVTLRCSPRSGDLSVYWYQQSLDQGLQFLIQYYNGEERAKGNILERFSAQQFPDLHSELNLSSLELGDSALYFCASSVWDGPQETQYFGPGTRLLVL.

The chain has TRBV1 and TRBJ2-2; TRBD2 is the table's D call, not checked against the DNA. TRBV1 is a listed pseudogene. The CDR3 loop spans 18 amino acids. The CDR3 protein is CTSSRIAGAGPNTGELFF. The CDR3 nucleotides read TGCACCAGCAGCCGCATAGCGGGGGCAGGCCCGAACACCGGGGAGCTGTTTTTT.

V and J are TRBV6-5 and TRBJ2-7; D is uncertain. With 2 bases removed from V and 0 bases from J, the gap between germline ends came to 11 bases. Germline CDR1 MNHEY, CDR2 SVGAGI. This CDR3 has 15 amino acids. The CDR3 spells CASSYRWPDSYEQYF. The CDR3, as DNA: TGTGCCAGCAGTTACCGTTGGCCAGACTCCTACGAGCAGTACTTC.

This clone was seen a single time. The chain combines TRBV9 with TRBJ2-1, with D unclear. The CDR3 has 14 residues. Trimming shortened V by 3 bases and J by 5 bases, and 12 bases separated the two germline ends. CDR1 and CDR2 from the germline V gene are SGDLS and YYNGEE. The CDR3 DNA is TGTGCCAGCAGCGCCCCAGCTAGGGACAATGAGCAGTTCTTC. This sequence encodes CASSAPARDNEQFF.

The CDR3: CASSSLYEGADEQFF. CDR3 DNA sequence: TGTGCCAGCAGCTCCCTCTATGAGGGGGCGGATGAGCAGTTCTTC. This sequence joins TRBV21-1 and TRBJ2-1; TRBD1, the table's D call, was not compared with the DNA. TRBV21-1 is flagged as a pseudogene. The CDR3 runs 15 residues.

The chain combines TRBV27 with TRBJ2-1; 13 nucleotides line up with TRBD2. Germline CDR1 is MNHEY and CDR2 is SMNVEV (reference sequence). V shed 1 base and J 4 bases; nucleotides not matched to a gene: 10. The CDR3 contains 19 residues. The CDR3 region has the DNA TGTGCCAGCAGTTTATTTTTATCCGGGACTAGCGGGGCTTACAATGAGCAGTTCTTC. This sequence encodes CASSLFLSGTSGAYNEQFF.